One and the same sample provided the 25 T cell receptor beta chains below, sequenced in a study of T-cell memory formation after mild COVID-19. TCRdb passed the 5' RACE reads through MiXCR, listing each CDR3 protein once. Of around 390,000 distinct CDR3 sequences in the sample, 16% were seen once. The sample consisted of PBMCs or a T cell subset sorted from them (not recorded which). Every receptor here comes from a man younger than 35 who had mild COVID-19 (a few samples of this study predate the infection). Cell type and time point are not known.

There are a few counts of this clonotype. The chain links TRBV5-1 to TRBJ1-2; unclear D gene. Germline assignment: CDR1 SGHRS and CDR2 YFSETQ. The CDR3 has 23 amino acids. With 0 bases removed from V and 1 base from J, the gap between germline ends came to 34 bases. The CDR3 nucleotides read TGCGCCAGCAGCTTGGTATTTTATTCTCCGTCGGTCTTTGGTTTCGGCTTTAACTATGGCTACACCTTC. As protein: CASSLVFYSPSVFGFGFNYGYTF.

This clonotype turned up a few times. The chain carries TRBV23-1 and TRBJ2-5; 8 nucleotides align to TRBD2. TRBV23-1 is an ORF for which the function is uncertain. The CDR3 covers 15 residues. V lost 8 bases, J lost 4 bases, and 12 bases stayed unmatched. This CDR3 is CASSRGGRASETQYF. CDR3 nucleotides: TGCGCCAGCTCCCGGGGGGGCAGAGCCTCAGAGACCCAGTACTTC.

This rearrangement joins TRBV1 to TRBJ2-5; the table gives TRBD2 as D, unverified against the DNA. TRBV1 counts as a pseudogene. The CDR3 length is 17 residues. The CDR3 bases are TGCACCAGCAGCCAAGATTGGACTAGCGGGGGGAGAGAGACCCAGTACTTC. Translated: CTSSQDWTSGGRETQYF.

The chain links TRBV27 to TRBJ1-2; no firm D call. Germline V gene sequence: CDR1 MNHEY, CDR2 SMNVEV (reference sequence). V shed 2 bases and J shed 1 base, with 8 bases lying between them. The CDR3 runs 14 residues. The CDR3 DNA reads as TGTGCCAGCAGTTTACGGCGGAGTAACTATGGCTACACCTTC. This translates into CASSLRRSNYGYTF.

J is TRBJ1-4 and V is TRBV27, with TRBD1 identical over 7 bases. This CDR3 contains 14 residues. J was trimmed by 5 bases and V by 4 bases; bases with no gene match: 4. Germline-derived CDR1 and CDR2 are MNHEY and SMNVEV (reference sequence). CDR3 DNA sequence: TGTGCCAGCAGTTCAGGGGGTTCAAATGAAAAACTGTTTTTT. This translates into CASSSGGSNEKLFF.

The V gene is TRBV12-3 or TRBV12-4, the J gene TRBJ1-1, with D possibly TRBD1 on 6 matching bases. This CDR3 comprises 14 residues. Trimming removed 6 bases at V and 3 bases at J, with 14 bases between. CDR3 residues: CASSGRGAYTEAFF. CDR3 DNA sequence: TGTGCCAGCAGCGGGAGGGGGGCGTACACTGAAGCTTTCTTT.

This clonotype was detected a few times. The CDR3 region is CASSLAGGSYQETQYF. In DNA form, the CDR3 reads TGTGCCAGCAGCTTGGCGGGGGGGTCGTACCAAGAGACCCAGTACTTC. The V and J genes are TRBV11-1 and TRBJ2-5; 9 nucleotides align to TRBD2. J gave up 0 bases and V 3 bases, and 5 bases lay outside the gene matches. The germline gives CDR1 SGHAT, CDR2 FQDESV (reference sequence). This CDR3 contains 16 residues.

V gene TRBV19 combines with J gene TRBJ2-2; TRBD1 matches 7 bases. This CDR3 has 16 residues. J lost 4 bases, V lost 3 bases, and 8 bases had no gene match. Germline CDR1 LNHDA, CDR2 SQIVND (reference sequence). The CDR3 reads CASSMAGQDGTGELFF. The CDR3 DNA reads TGTGCCAGTAGTATGGCCGGACAGGACGGCACCGGGGAGCTGTTTTTT.

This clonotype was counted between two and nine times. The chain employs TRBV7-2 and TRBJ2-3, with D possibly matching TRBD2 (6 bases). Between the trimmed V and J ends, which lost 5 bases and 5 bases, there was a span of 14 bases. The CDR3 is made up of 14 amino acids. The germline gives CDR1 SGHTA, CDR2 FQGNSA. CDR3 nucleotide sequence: TGTGCCAGCAGCCCCGAGCGGGCACAAGATACGCAGTATTTT. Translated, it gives CASSPERAQDTQYF.

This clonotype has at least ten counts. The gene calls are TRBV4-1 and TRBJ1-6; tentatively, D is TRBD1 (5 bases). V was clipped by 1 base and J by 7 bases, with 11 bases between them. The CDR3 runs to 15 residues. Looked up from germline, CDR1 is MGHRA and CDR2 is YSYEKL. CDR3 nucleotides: TGCGCCAGCAGCCAAGGGGCAGGGCCAAATTCACCCCTCCACTTT. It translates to CASSQGAGPNSPLHF.

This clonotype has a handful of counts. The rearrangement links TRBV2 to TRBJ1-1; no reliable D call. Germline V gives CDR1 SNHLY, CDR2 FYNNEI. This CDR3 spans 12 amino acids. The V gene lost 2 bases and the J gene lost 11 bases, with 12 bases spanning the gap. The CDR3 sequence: CASSEMVPGAFF. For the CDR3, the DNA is TGTGCCAGCAGTGAAATGGTCCCTGGCGCTTTCTTT.

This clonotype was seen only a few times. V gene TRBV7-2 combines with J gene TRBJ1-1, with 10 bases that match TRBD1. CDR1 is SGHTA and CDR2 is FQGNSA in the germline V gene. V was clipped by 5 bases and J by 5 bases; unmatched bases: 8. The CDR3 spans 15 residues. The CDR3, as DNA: TGTGCCAGCAGCCCTCGAGGGACAGGGGAGACTGAAGCTTTCTTT. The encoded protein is CASSPRGTGETEAFF.

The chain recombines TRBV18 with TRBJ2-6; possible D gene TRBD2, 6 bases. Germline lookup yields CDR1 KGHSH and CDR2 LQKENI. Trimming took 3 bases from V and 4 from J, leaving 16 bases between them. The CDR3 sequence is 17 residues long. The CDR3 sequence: CASSPQMGGSGANVLTF. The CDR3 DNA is TGTGCCAGCTCACCTCAGATGGGGGGTTCCGGGGCCAACGTCCTGACTTTC.

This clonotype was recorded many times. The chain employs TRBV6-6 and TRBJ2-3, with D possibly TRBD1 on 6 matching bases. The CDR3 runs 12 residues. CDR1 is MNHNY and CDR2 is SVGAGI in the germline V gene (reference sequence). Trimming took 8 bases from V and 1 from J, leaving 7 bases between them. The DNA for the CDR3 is TGTGCCAGCTCAGGGGGCACAGATACGCAGTATTTT. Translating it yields CASSGGTDTQYF.

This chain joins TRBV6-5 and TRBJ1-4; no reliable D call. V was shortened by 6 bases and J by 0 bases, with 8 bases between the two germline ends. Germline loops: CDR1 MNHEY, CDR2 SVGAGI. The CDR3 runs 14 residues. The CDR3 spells CASSDPSTNEKLFF. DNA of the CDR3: TGTGCCAGCAGCGACCCATCAACTAATGAAAAACTGTTTTTT.

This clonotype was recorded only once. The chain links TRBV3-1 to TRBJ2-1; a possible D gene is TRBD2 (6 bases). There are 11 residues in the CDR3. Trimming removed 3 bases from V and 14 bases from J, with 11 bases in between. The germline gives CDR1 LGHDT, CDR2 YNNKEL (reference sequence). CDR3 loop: CASSHGLWKFF. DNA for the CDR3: TGTGCCAGCAGCCATGGACTATGGAAGTTCTTC.

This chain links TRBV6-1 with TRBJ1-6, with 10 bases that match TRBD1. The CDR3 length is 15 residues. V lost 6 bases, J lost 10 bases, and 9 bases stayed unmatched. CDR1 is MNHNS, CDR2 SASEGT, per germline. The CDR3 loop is CASRPLGTGVSPLHF. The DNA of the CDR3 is TGTGCCAGCAGGCCCCTCGGGACAGGGGTCTCACCCCTCCACTTT.

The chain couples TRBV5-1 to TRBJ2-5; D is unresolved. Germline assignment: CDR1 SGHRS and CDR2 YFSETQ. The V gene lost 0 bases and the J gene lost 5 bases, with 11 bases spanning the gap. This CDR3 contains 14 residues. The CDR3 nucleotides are TGCGCCAGCAGCTTGGAAGGGTTACGGGAGACCCAGTACTTC. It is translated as CASSLEGLRETQYF.

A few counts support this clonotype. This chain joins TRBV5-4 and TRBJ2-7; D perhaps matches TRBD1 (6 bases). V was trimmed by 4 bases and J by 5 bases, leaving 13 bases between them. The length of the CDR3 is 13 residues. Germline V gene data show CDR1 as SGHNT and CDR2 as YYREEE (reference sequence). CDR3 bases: TGTGCCAGCAGCAAAAAACAGGGAAACGAGCAGTACGTC. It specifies CASSKKQGNEQYV.

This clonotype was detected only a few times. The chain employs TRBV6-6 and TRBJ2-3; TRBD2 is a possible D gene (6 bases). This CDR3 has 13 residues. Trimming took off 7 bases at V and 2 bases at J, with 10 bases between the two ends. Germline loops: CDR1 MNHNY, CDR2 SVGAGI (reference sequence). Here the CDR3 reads CASTTSNTDTQYF. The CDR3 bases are TGTGCCAGCACCACTAGCAACACAGATACGCAGTATTTT.

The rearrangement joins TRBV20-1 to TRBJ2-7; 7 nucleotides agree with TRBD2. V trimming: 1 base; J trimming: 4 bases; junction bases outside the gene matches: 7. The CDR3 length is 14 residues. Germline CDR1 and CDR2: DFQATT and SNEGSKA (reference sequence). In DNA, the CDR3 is TGCAGTGCTAGAGCTAGGACTAGGGGTTACGAGCAGTACTTC. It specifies CSARARTRGYEQYF.

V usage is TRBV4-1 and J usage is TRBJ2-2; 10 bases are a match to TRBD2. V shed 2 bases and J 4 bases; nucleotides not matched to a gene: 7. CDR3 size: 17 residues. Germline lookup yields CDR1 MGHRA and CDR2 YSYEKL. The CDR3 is CASSQSLAGAVTGELFF. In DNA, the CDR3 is TGCGCCAGCAGCCAAAGCCTAGCGGGGGCCGTCACCGGGGAGCTGTTTTTT.

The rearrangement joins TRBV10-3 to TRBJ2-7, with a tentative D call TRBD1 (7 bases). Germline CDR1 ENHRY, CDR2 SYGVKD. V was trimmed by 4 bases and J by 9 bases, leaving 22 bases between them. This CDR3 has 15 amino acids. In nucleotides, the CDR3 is TGTGCCATCAGTGTAAATCCTTCAGGGGGGCTTGGGCAGTACGTC. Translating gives CAISVNPSGGLGQYV.

Here the CDR3 reads CSALRGGWGEQFF. CDR3 coding DNA: TGCAGTGCCTTGCGGGGGGGCTGGGGTGAGCAGTTCTTC. The chain combines TRBV20-1 with TRBJ2-1; TRBD2 aligns across 9 bases. With V trimmed by 6 bases and J by 9 bases, 9 bases remained unmatched. Per germline, CDR1 DFQATT and CDR2 SNEGSKA (reference sequence). This CDR3 spans 13 amino acids.

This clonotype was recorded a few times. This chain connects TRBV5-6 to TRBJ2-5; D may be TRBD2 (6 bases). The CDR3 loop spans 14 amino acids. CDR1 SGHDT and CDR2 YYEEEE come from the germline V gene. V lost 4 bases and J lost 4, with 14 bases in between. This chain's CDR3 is CASSTVGGGETQYF. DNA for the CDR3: TGTGCCAGCAGCACGGTGGGGGGTGGAGAGACCCAGTACTTC.